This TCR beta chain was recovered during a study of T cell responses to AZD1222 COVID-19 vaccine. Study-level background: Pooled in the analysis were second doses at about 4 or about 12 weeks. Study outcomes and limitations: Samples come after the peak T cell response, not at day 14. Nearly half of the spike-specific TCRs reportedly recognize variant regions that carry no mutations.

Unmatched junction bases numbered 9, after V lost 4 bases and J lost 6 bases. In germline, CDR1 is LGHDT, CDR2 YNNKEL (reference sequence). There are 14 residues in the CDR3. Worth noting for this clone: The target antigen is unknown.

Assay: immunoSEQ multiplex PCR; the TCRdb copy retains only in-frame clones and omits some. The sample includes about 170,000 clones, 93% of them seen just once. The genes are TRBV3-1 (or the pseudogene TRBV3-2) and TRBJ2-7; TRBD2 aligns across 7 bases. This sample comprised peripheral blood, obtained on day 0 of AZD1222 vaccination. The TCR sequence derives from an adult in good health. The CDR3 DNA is TGTGCCAGCAGCCTTGGGACTATCGACAGCGAGCAGTACTTC. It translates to CASSLGTIDSEQYF.